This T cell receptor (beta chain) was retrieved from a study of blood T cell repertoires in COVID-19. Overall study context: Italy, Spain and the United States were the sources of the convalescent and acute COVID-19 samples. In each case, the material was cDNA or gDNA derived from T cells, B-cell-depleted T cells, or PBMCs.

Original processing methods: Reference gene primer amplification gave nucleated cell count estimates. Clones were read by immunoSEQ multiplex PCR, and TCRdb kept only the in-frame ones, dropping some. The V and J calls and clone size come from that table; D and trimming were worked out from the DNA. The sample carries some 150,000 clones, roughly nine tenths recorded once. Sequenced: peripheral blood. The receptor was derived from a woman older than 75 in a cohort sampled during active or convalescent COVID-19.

The CDR3 protein is CASSPGQDNEQFF. CDR3 DNA sequence: TGCGCCAGCAGCCCGGGACAAGACAATGAGCAGTTCTTC. The chain couples TRBV4-3 to TRBJ2-1; weak D call: TRBD1 (6 bases). Germline CDR1 LGHNA, CDR2 YSLEER. CDR3 length: 13 residues. Between the trimmed V and J ends, which lost 4 bases and 5 bases, there was a span of 9 bases.